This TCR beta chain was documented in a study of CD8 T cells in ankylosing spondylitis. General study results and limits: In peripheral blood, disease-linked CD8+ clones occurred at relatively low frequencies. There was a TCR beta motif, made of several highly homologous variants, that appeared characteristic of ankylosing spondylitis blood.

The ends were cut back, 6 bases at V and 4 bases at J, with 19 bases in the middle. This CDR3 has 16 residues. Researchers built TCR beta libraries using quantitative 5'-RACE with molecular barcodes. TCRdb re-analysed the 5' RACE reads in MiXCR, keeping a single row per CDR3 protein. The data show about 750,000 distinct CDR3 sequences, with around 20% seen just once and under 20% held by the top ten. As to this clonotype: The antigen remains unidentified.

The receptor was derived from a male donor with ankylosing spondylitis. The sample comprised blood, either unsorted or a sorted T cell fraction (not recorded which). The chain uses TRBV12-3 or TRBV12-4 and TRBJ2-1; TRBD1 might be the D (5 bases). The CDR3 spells CASSPIRPTGYNEQFF. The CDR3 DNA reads TGTGCCAGCAGCCCTATCCGGCCCACAGGTTACAATGAGCAGTTCTTC.